This T cell receptor (beta chain) was obtained from a study of radiation and T cells in renal cell carcinoma. General study results and limits: Baseline intratumoral clonotype presence is unknown without pretreatment biopsies. From baseline, blood top tumor clonotypes peaked at 2 weeks post-radiation.

As for time point: blood 2 weeks post-SBRT. Treatment defined: 15 Gy SBRT to primary tumor, nephrectomy 4 weeks later. Radiation-treated patients gave blood at baseline, week 2 and week 4. This renal cell carcinoma was of the clear cell type. V lost 0 bases to trimming and J lost 4 bases, with 16 bases between them. The germline CDR1 and CDR2 sequences are SGHNT and YYREEE (reference sequence). The CDR3 runs to 16 residues. Sequencing was performed with immunoSEQ multiplex PCR; in TCRdb, only in-frame clones are kept and a portion is missing. The sample yields 160,000 or so clones, 87% seen once. On this clone: Its antigen is not known.

The sample was blood, taken from a patient whose treatment included radiotherapy and nephrectomy. This rearrangement joins TRBV5-4 to TRBJ1-2, with D possibly TRBD1 on 5 matching bases. The sequence derives from a woman between 50 and 59 years old with renal cell carcinoma. This chain's CDR3 is CASSLGVGGSPYGYTF. CDR3 coding DNA: TGTGCCAGCAGCTTGGGTGTGGGGGGTTCTCCCTATGGCTACACCTTC.